Following are 15 T cell receptor beta chains from one sample sequenced in a study of beta chain features in type 1 diabetes. Expressed TCRB transcripts were sequenced because the isolated RNA had all been reverse transcribed beforehand. The assay was immunoSEQ multiplex PCR, and TCRdb's table has in-frame clones only and misses some. The table records just under 150,000 clones, more than 9% of them present only once. Sequenced sample: naive CD4+ T cells from blood. Every receptor here comes from a man aged 18 to 30 in good health.

This chain uses TRBV29-1 with TRBJ1-2; possible D gene TRBD1, 6 bases. Per germline, CDR1 SQVTM and CDR2 ANQGSEA. The CDR3 length is 11 residues. This chain's CDR3 is CSGGQPYGYTF. CDR3 in DNA: TGCAGTGGTGGACAGCCGTATGGCTACACCTTC.

V usage is TRBV7-6 and J usage is TRBJ2-3; 7 bases line up with TRBD1. Losses at the gene ends were 4 bases for V and 1 base for J; bases not matched to a gene: 5. The CDR3 spans 15 residues. Germline CDR1 reads SGHVS; CDR2 reads FNYEAQ. DNA of the CDR3: TGTGCCAGCAGCTGGGGGACAGACGGCACAGATACGCAGTATTTT. The encoded protein is CASSWGTDGTDTQYF.

This clone was detected only a few times. The chain employs TRBV25-1 and TRBJ1-6, with D possibly being TRBD1 (5 bases). Germline CDR1 MGHDK, CDR2 SYGVNS. The CDR3 loop spans 14 amino acids. The germline V and J ends were trimmed by 6 bases and 9 bases, with 15 bases remaining between them. For the CDR3, the DNA is TGTGCCAGCAGCGCCGGGACTTGGGTTTCACCCCTCCACTTT. It specifies CASSAGTWVSPLHF.

This clone turned up a few times. This chain uses TRBV4-2 with TRBJ1-2; 8 positions match TRBD1. J lost 4 bases, V lost 0 bases, and 4 bases had no gene match. Germline CDR1 reads LGHNA; CDR2 reads YNFKEQ. The CDR3 sequence is 15 residues long. CDR3 in DNA: TGTGCCAGCAGCCAAGACACAGGGGGAAGCTATGGCTACACCTTC. This encodes CASSQDTGGSYGYTF.

This clone was recorded a few times. The chain is built from TRBV20-1 and TRBJ2-7; 8 nucleotides line up with TRBD1. The germline V gene encodes CDR1 DFQATT and CDR2 SNEGSKA (reference sequence). The CDR3 has 11 residues. V was pared by 7 bases and J by 7 bases, with 6 bases of the junction left unmatched. This chain's CDR3 is CSGTGQGEQYF. The CDR3 DNA sequence: TGCAGTGGGACAGGGCAGGGAGAGCAGTACTTC.

This chain connects TRBV28 to TRBJ2-3, with 9 bases identical to TRBD2. With 5 bases clipped from V and 4 bases from J, the junction kept 10 bases outside the gene matches. The germline CDR1 and CDR2 sequences are MDHEN and SYDVKM. The CDR3 is 16 residues long. The CDR3 sequence: CASSPILSGGSDTQYF. The DNA of the CDR3 is TGTGCCAGCAGTCCCATCCTTAGCGGGGGATCAGATACGCAGTATTTT.

In its sample, this clone was seen once. V and J are TRBV6-4 and TRBJ2-3; 9 bases align to TRBD2. The junction had 5 bases not matched to a gene; V was cut back by 3 bases and J by 1 base. This CDR3 region has 16 residues. CDR1 is MRHNA and CDR2 is SNTAGT in the germline V gene. DNA of the CDR3: TGTGCCAGCAGTGAGTCTGTAGCGGGGGGCACAGATACGCAGTATTTT. Amino acids: CASSESVAGGTDTQYF.

The chain has TRBV5-1 and TRBJ1-2; D is perhaps TRBD1 (6 bases). The CDR3 loop spans 15 amino acids. Looked up from germline, CDR1 is SGHRS and CDR2 is YFSETQ. Trimming took 0 bases from V and 6 from J, leaving 15 bases between them. The CDR3: CASSLAQGRVDGYTF. CDR3 sequence (DNA): TGCGCCAGCAGCTTGGCACAGGGACGTGTGGATGGCTACACCTTC. Filled out from reference TRBV5-1 and TRBJ1-2, the complete variable domain reads KAGVTQTPRYLIKTRGQQVTLSCSPISGHRSVSWYQQTPGQGLQFLFEYFSETQRNKGNFPGRFSGRQFSNSRSEMNVSTLELGDSALYLCASSLAQGRVDGYTFGSGTRLTVV.

This clone was counted between two and nine times. This sequence joins TRBV30 and TRBJ2-7, with TRBD2 matching over 11 bases. With V trimmed by 2 bases and J by 2 bases, 2 bases remained unmatched. CDR3 length equals 14 residues. Germline CDR1 is GTSNPN and CDR2 is SVGIG (reference sequence). The DNA of the CDR3 is TGTGCCTGGAGTTCTAGCGGGGGGCCCTACGAGCAGTACTTC. Amino acids: CAWSSSGGPYEQYF. The whole variable domain, remainder taken from reference TRBV30 and TRBJ2-7, is SQTIHQWPATLVQPVGSPLSLECTVEGTSNPNLYWYRQAAGRGLQLLFYSVGIGQISSEVPQNLSASRPQDRQFILSSKKLLLSDSGFYLCAWSSSGGPYEQYFGPGTRLTVT.

The chain carries TRBV11-2 and TRBJ2-1; weak D call: TRBD1 (7 bases). The V end lost 5 bases, the J end lost 7 bases, and 18 bases lay between the germline ends. Looked up from germline, CDR1 is SGHAT and CDR2 is FQNNGV. The CDR3 runs 15 residues. The CDR3, as DNA: TGTGCCAGCAGCCCTAGCGAGACAGGGTGGAATGAGCAGTTCTTC. Protein: CASSPSETGWNEQFF.

The gene calls are TRBV7-2 and TRBJ2-5; a weak D match, TRBD2 (5 bases). V gave up 3 bases and J gave up 3 bases, with 11 bases separating them. Germline V gene lookup returns CDR1 SGHTA and CDR2 FQGNSA. The CDR3 runs to 14 residues. In DNA form, the CDR3 reads TGTGCCAGCAGCTTGGCGTCGAGGGAAGAGACCCAGTACTTC. Amino acids: CASSLASREETQYF.

This chain links TRBV9 with TRBJ2-7; possible D gene TRBD1, 6 bases. From germline, CDR1 is SGDLS and CDR2 YYNGEE. Trimming cost V 3 bases and J 0 bases, with 13 bases left between them. The CDR3 is made up of 15 amino acids. This chain's CDR3 is CASSGPTGASYEQYF. In DNA, the CDR3 is TGTGCCAGCAGCGGACCGACAGGCGCCTCCTACGAGCAGTACTTC.

This clone was found a few times. For the CDR3, the DNA is TGTGCCAGCAGCGTCGTAGCGGGGGGGCTATTATTCTTC. It is translated as CASSVVAGGLLFF. This rearrangement joins TRBV9 to TRBJ2-1, with 11 bases fitting TRBD2. This CDR3 has 13 residues. From germline, CDR1 is SGDLS and CDR2 YYNGEE. V was clipped by 2 bases and J by 16 bases; unmatched bases: 8. Using reference TRBV9 and TRBJ2-1 for the parts outside the CDR3, the full variable domain is DSGVTQTPKHLITATGQRVTLRCSPRSGDLSVYWYQQSLDQGLQFLIQYYNGEERAKGNILERFSAQQFPDLHSELNLSSLELGDSALYFCASSVVAGGLLFFGPGTRLTVL.

This clone was observed a handful of times. V is TRBV30 and J is TRBJ2-4; TRBD1 agrees at 10 bases. Germline CDR1 GTSNPN, CDR2 SVGIG (reference sequence). This CDR3 has 15 amino acids. V was pared by 0 bases and J by 8 bases, with 7 bases of the junction left unmatched. CDR3 sequence: CAWSVSGTGVDIQYF. In DNA form, the CDR3 reads TGTGCCTGGAGTGTGTCCGGGACAGGGGTCGACATTCAGTACTTC.

In its sample, this clone was seen once. The CDR3 coding sequence is TGTGCCAGTAGTAGCCGGGGGTCTGGGGCCAACGTCCTGACTTTC. Translating gives CASSSRGSGANVLTF. The V call is TRBV19, the J call TRBJ2-6; D possibly corresponds to TRBD2 (6 bases). Trimming cost V 4 bases and J 1 base, with 8 bases left between them. Germline V gene data show CDR1 as LNHDA and CDR2 as SQIVND (reference sequence). The CDR3 has 15 amino acids.